This T cell receptor beta chain stems from a study of shared clonotypes between healthy human individuals. General study results and limits: Donor clonotype sharing was expected to depend on sequencing depth.

Repertoires were generated with immunoSEQ multiplex PCR, while TCRdb's copy carries only in-frame clones and drops some. The table includes roughly 2.5 million clones, around 90% detected once. A remark on this clone: The antigen is not known.

Sequencing was done on a sample of naive CD4+ T cells sorted from blood. Subset here: CD45RA+ positively selected. This clonotype originated in a man younger than 35 in good health.

In DNA, the CDR3 is TGTGCCAGCAGCCAGGGACGCCCCAATCAGCCCCAGCATTTT. Amino acid sequence: CASSQGRPNQPQHF. V is TRBV11-2 and J is TRBJ1-5, with D perhaps TRBD1 (5 bases). The V end was cut by 5 bases, the J end by 3 bases, with 11 bases between. The CDR3 runs to 14 residues. The germline V gene encodes CDR1 SGHAT and CDR2 FQNNGV. The full variable domain, its missing parts supplied by reference TRBV11-2 and TRBJ1-5, is EAGVAQSPRYKIIEKRQSVAFWCNPISGHATLYWYQQILGQGPKLLIQFQNNGVVDDSQLPKDRFSAERLKGVDSTLKIQPAKLEDSAVYLCASSQGRPNQPQHFGDGTRLSIL.